Each of the 19 T cell receptor beta chains below was sequenced from the same sample in a study of cytomegalovirus exposure and HLA in healthy donors. With 60 Vbeta and 13 Jbeta primers, the PCR was carried out. Clones were sequenced by immunoSEQ multiplex PCR, and TCRdb holds only the in-frame ones, with some missing. The sample has 100,000 to 150,000 clones; around two thirds are singletons. The specimen sequenced was PBMCs. The receptors shown here come from a human donor in good health.

The chain links TRBV21-1 to TRBJ1-2. TRBV21-1 counts as a pseudogene. The CDR3 has 15 residues. CDR3 amino acids: CASSKLGKRGYGYTF. In DNA, the CDR3 is TGTGCCAGCAGCAAATTAGGTAAGCGAGGATATGGCTACACCTTC.

V is TRBV11-2 and J is TRBJ1-1; D is unresolved. The CDR3 has 13 residues. Germline CDR1 reads SGHAT; CDR2 reads FQNNGV. V was clipped by 2 bases and J by 0 bases, with 4 bases between them. The CDR3, as DNA: TGTGCCAGCAGCTTATCGGTGAACACTGAAGCTTTCTTT. It translates to CASSLSVNTEAFF.

This chain links TRBV6-8 with TRBJ2-3, with D possibly matching TRBD2 (5 bases). CDR1 is MNHGY, CDR2 SAAAGT, per germline. This CDR3 has 16 residues. Trimming left V 8 bases short and J 1 base short, with 19 bases between. CDR3 bases: TGTGCCAGCGTCTTTACCCGGACTTCCCGCACAGATACGCAGTATTTT. This gives the protein CASVFTRTSRTDTQYF.

The chain carries TRBV28 and TRBJ1-3, with D possibly TRBD1 on 5 matching bases. The CDR3 is made up of 18 amino acids. CDR1 is MDHEN and CDR2 is SYDVKM in the germline V gene. V was trimmed by 4 bases and J by 0 bases, leaving 19 bases between them. As DNA, the CDR3 is TGTGCCAGCAGTTCCGGCTCAGGGCTCTTTGCCTCTGGAAACACCATATATTTT. Encoded protein: CASSSGSGLFASGNTIYF. Based on the CDR3 plus reference TRBV28 and TRBJ1-3, the full variable domain is DVKVTQSSRYLVKRTGEKVFLECVQDMDHENMFWYRQDPGLGLRLIYFSYDVKMKEKGDIPEGYSVSREKKERFSLILESASTNQTSMYLCASSSGSGLFASGNTIYFGEGSWLTVV.

The gene calls are TRBV4-2 and TRBJ2-3, with 8 bases that match TRBD2. Germline trimming cut 1 base from V and 0 bases from J; bases unmatched to any gene: 0. Germline V CDR1 and CDR2: LGHNA, YNFKEQ. This CDR3 has 15 residues. The CDR3 reads CASSQASGSTDTQYF. CDR3 DNA: TGTGCCAGCAGCCAAGCTAGCGGGAGCACAGATACGCAGTATTTT.

V and J are TRBV10-3 and TRBJ1-5, with D maybe TRBD1 (6 bases). The CDR3 extends over 16 amino acids. V lost 11 bases and J lost 3, with 23 bases in between. CDR1 and CDR2 (germline): ENHRY, SYGVKD. CDR3 sequence reads: CAAGGKGGGANQPQHF. In nucleotides, the CDR3 is TGTGCCGCCGGGGGGAAAGGGGGAGGGGCCAATCAGCCCCAGCATTTT.

The CDR3 sequence is CASSLEGVFRGNVEPFF. CDR3 in DNA: TGTGCCAGCAGCTTAGAAGGGGTGTTCAGGGGGAACGTAGAACCTTTCTTT. The chain is built from TRBV7-2 and TRBJ1-1; 7 bases fit TRBD1. The germline V gene encodes CDR1 SGHTA and CDR2 FQGNSA. This CDR3 is 17 amino acids long. Unmatched junction bases numbered 20, after V lost 1 base and J lost 12 bases.

CDR3 loop: CASSLTRQGASEQYF. In DNA, the CDR3 is TGTGCCAGCAGCTTAACCCGACAGGGGGCCAGCGAGCAGTACTTC. J is TRBJ2-7 and V is TRBV5-4; 10 nucleotides align to TRBD1. With 2 bases clipped from V and 6 bases from J, the junction kept 8 bases outside the gene matches. Germline V lookup: CDR1 SGHNT, CDR2 YYREEE (reference sequence). CDR3 length: 15 amino acids. The full variable domain, completed using reference TRBV5-4 and TRBJ2-7, is ETGVTQSPTHLIKTRGQQVTLRCSSQSGHNTVSWYQQALGQGPQFIFQYYREEENGRGNFPPRFSGLQFPNYSSELNVNALELDDSALYLCASSLTRQGASEQYFGPGTRLTVT.

The genes are TRBV30 and TRBJ1-2; 12 nucleotides agree with TRBD1. The length of the CDR3 is 17 residues. Trimming at V came to 0 bases and at J to 5 bases, leaving 10 bases not matched to a gene. CDR1 is GTSNPN, CDR2 SVGIG, per germline (reference sequence). The CDR3: CAWSVLNPGQGAYGYTF. CDR3 nucleotides: TGTGCCTGGAGTGTTCTCAATCCGGGACAGGGGGCATATGGCTACACCTTC.

The rearrangement joins TRBV5-4 to TRBJ2-3; 12 bases line up with TRBD2. From germline, CDR1 is SGHNT and CDR2 YYREEE (reference sequence). V shed 0 bases, J shed 4 bases, and the junction held 9 bases outside the gene matches. The CDR3 length is 18 residues. CDR3 bases: TGTGCCAGCAGCTTGGCCGTCGGGCTAGCGGGGGGGGCAGATACGCAGTATTTT. It encodes CASSLAVGLAGGADTQYF.

This chain uses TRBV9 with TRBJ2-2; a weak D match, TRBD2 (5 bases). CDR1 is SGDLS, CDR2 YYNGEE, per germline. Trimming cost V 0 bases and J 3 bases, with 6 bases left between them. CDR3 length equals 14 residues. The CDR3 DNA follows: TGTGCCAGCAGCGTAGGAGCGGACACCGGGGAGCTGTTTTTT. Protein: CASSVGADTGELFF.

This clone was recorded a few times. This rearrangement joins TRBV4-3 to TRBJ1-6; D is undetermined. The V gene lost 1 base and the J gene lost 0 bases, with 7 bases spanning the gap. This CDR3 contains 16 residues. The V gene's germline CDR1 is LGHNA and CDR2 YSLEER. CDR3 nucleotide sequence: TGCGCCAGCAGCCAAGCAGGTGGCTCCTATAATTCACCCCTCCACTTT. Protein: CASSQAGGSYNSPLHF.

The gene calls are TRBV27 and TRBJ1-5; tentative D call: TRBD1 (5 bases). The length of the CDR3 is 15 residues. Per germline, CDR1 MNHEY and CDR2 SMNVEV (reference sequence). V was cut by 1 base and J by 4 bases, with 11 bases left in between. The CDR3 sequence: CASSLFRGGNQPQHF. DNA of the CDR3: TGTGCCAGCAGTTTATTTCGGGGGGGGAATCAGCCCCAGCATTTT.

The V and J genes are TRBV7-6 and TRBJ1-1; a weak D match, TRBD1 (6 bases). CDR3 length: 13 amino acids. CDR1 and CDR2 from the germline V gene are SGHVS and FNYEAQ. V was trimmed by 3 bases and J by 6 bases, leaving 11 bases between them. The CDR3: CASSLEGGAEAFF. CDR3 DNA: TGTGCCAGCAGCTTGGAAGGGGGGGCTGAAGCTTTCTTT. Together with reference TRBV7-6 and TRBJ1-1, the CDR3 gives the full variable domain: GAGVSQSPRYKVTKRGQDVALRCDPISGHVSLYWYRQALGQGPEFLTYFNYEAQQDKSGLPNDRFSAERPEGSISTLTIQRTEQRDSAMYRCASSLEGGAEAFFGQGTRLTVV.

Concerning this clone itself: A read error may produce the germline difference seen at one junction end. The chain joins TRBV7-9 to TRBJ1-6; D is perhaps TRBD1 (5 bases). This CDR3 region has 13 residues. Germline CDR1 reads SEHNR; CDR2 reads FQNEAQ (reference sequence). The CDR3 DNA reads as TGTTCCAGCAGCTTAGAGGGGAATTCACCCCTCCACTTT. This translates into CSSSLEGNSPLHF.

The chain is built from TRBV7-8 and TRBJ1-2; weak D call: TRBD1 (6 bases). This CDR3 has 14 residues. V was cut by 5 bases and J by 6 bases, with 16 bases left in between. Germline CDR1 SGHVS, CDR2 FQNEAQ. CDR3 amino acids: CASSPGTRLNGYTF. Written as DNA, the CDR3 is TGTGCCAGCAGCCCCGGGACACGTCTAAATGGCTACACCTTC. The full variable domain, completed using reference TRBV7-8 and TRBJ1-2, is GAGVSQSPRYKVAKRGQDVALRCDPISGHVSLFWYQQALGQGPEFLTYFQNEAQLDKSGLPSDRFFAERPEGSVSTLKIQRTQQEDSAVYLCASSPGTRLNGYTFGSGTRLTVV.

This clone was detected only a few times. The rearrangement uses TRBV27 and TRBJ2-7, with TRBD2 as a possible D gene (6 bases). CDR1 is MNHEY, CDR2 SMNVEV, per germline (reference sequence). There are 15 residues in the CDR3. Trimming took 5 bases from V and 2 from J, leaving 16 bases between them. The CDR3 region has the DNA TGTGCCAGCAGTCCATGGGACTCCTCCACCTACGAGCAGTACTTC. It specifies CASSPWDSSTYEQYF.

The chain combines TRBV14 with TRBJ1-2; the D gene is possibly TRBD1 (6 bases). V dropped 1 base and J dropped 8 bases, with 20 bases sitting between them. Germline V gene sequence: CDR1 SGHDN, CDR2 FVKESK. The CDR3 spans 16 residues. CDR3 sequence (DNA): TGTGCCAGCAGCCAAGGACGGGGGGCGCGAGCGGACGGCTACACCTTC. Protein sequence: CASSQGRGARADGYTF.

The table lists this clone with a few counts. This chain connects TRBV7-3 to TRBJ2-2; D unresolved. Germline V gives CDR1 SGHTA, CDR2 FQGTGA. The CDR3 length is 13 residues. Between the trimmed V and J ends, which lost 5 bases and 7 bases, there was a span of 11 bases. CDR3 loop: CASSPTPGGELFF. The CDR3 DNA reads as TGTGCCAGCAGCCCGACTCCTGGCGGGGAGCTGTTTTTT.